A selection of T cell receptor beta chains follows, all from one sample in a study of cytomegalovirus exposure and HLA in healthy donors. Assay used: immunoSEQ multiplex PCR; TCRdb lists only in-frame clones, some missing. The top ten hold around 1.6% of the sample, which has 150,000 to 200,000 clones, roughly four fifths seen once. Sequences were obtained from PBMCs. The receptors come from a middle-aged man in good health and CMV-seronegative. CDR3s include the opening cysteine and the closing phenylalanine or tryptophan. D genes are given only for firm matches. Size tells how often a clone was seen (once, few, many) or the class of an expanded clone, and some rows leave it out.

clone_size	j_call	v_call	d_call	cdr3_nt	cdr3_aa
.	TRBJ2-7	TRBV9	TRBD2	TGTGCCAGCAGCGCTAGCGGGGTAGGCTACGAGCAGTACTTC	CASSASGVGYEQYF
.	TRBJ2-2	TRBV11-2	.	TGTGCCAGCACCTTTCTTGCGGGTCCCGGGGAGCTGTTTTTT	CASTFLAGPGELFF
.	TRBJ1-4	TRBV5-1	TRBD1	TGCGCCAGCAGCGCCCAAGGACAGGCAACTAATGAAAAACTGTTTTTT	CASSAQGQATNEKLFF
.	TRBJ1-2	TRBV28	.	TGTGCCAGCAGTTGGTACTCCTACTATGGCTACACCTTC	CASSWYSYYGYTF
.	TRBJ2-2	TRBV7-3	.	TGTGCCAGCAGCCTAAGACCTCTCTCGAGGACACGACAAACCGGGGAGCTGTTTTTT	CASSLRPLSRTRQTGELFF
.	TRBJ1-4	TRBV5-4	.	TGTGCCAGCAGCTTGCAGCCAGGGGCGGGTGAAAAACTGTTTTTT	CASSLQPGAGEKLFF
few	TRBJ1-1	TRBV19	.	TGTGCCAGTAGTTTATACCCACCGGCAGGAGCTTTCTTT	CASSLYPPAGAFF
.	TRBJ2-2	TRBV2	TRBD2	TGTGCCAGCAAGGGTAGCGGGGGTACCGGGGAGCTGTTTTTT	CASKGSGGTGELFF
.	TRBJ2-2	TRBV28	.	TGTGCCAGCAGTCTCGGACTAAACACCGGGGAGCTGTTTTTT	CASSLGLNTGELFF
.	TRBJ2-7	TRBV10-3	.	TGTGCCATCAGTGATGTCGGAGGGCAGGCCTACGAGCAGTACTTC	CAISDVGGQAYEQYF
.	TRBJ1-2	TRBV30	.	TGTGCCTGGAGTGTCGGGGACTATGGCTACACCTTC	CAWSVGDYGYTF
.	TRBJ2-3	TRBV11-3	TRBD1	TGTGCCAGCAGCGCGCCGGGACAGGGGACAGATACGCAGTATTTT	CASSAPGQGTDTQYF
.	TRBJ2-2	TRBV10-3	.	TGTGCCATCAGTGACCAGGGTATGAGCACCGGGGAGCTGTTTTTT	CAISDQGMSTGELFF
.	TRBJ2-7	TRBV19	TRBD1	TGTGCCAGCAATGGACAGGGCTACGAGCAGTACTTC	CASNGQGYEQYF
.	TRBJ2-3	TRBV4-3	TRBD2	TGCGCCAGCAGCCAAGGTCCTAGCGGGGGGGCAAGAGATACGCAGTATTTT	CASSQGPSGGARDTQYF
.	TRBJ1-2	TRBV4-3	TRBD1	TGCGCCAGCAGCCAACGACAGGGTAACTATGGCTACACCTTC	CASSQRQGNYGYTF
.	TRBJ1-2	TRBV20-1	.	TGCAGTGCCTCCTGGCCGAGGGGCTACACCTTC	CSASWPRGYTF
.	TRBJ1-2	TRBV7-9	.	TGTTCCAGCAGCCTGATTGACCCAGGGTTGGGAGGCTACACCTTC	CSSSLIDPGLGGYTF
.	TRBJ2-3	TRBV4-2	TRBD2	TGTGCCAGCAGCCTCAAGGTGGCTAGCGGGCTGCGGACTCTATATACGCAGTATTTT	CASSLKVASGLRTLYTQYF
.	TRBJ2-1	TRBV6-5	.	TGTGCCAGCAGTTTTGGGGGACATGCGGAGCAGTTCTTC	CASSFGGHAEQFF
.	TRBJ2-7	TRBV10-3	.	TGTGCCATCAGGGGGGGGGACATCTCCTACGAGCAGTACTTC	CAIRGGDISYEQYF
.	TRBJ1-1	TRBV2	TRBD1	TGTGCCAGCAGCGGGACAGGGGGCGCGCTGGCCACTGAAGCTTTCTTT	CASSGTGGALATEAFF
.	TRBJ2-3	TRBV5-1	TRBD2	TGCGCCAGCAGCTTGGCGGCGGGGGTTCCTCATGGGGATACGCAGTATTTT	CASSLAAGVPHGDTQYF
.	TRBJ1-5	TRBV4-1	TRBD1	TGCGCCAGCAGCGAAGTACAGGGGGCCAGGAGCAATCAGCCCCAGCATTTT	CASSEVQGARSNQPQHF
.	TRBJ2-7	TRBV21-1	.	TGTGCCAGCATCAACTACTACTGGGGGGGTGCCTACGAGCAGTACTTC	CASINYYWGGAYEQYF
few	TRBJ1-5	TRBV6-1	.	TGTGCCAGCAGTGCGGTACGTGGTGGCAATCAGCCCCAGCATTTT	CASSAVRGGNQPQHF
once	TRBJ2-5	TRBV6-5	.	TGTGCCAGCAGCAAGGGACGGGGGGAGACCCAGTACTTC	CASSKGRGETQYF
few	TRBJ1-2	TRBV30	.	TGTGCCTGGAACCCCGCACAGGGAAGGTATGGCTACACCTTC	CAWNPAQGRYGYTF
.	TRBJ2-5	TRBV7-2	TRBD2	TGTGCCAGCAGCCAGACTAGCGGGAGAGAGACCCAGTACTTC	CASSQTSGRETQYF
.	TRBJ1-6	TRBV7-2	.	TGTGCCAGCAGCTTAGCCGGGGATTCACCCCTCCACTTT	CASSLAGDSPLHF
.	TRBJ1-1	TRBV7-2	TRBD1	TGTGCCAGCAAGCCGGGACAGGGGGGTTACACTGAAGCTTTCTTT	CASKPGQGGYTEAFF
.	TRBJ2-7	TRBV4-3	TRBD2	TGCGCCAGCAGCCTAGGACTAGCTCTCGAGCAGTACTTC	CASSLGLALEQYF
.	TRBJ2-7	TRBV6-5	TRBD1	TGTGCCAGCAGTTACGACAGGGTGACCTACGAGCAGTACTTC	CASSYDRVTYEQYF
.	TRBJ2-2	TRBV19	.	TGTGCCGGACGGACTGATCCAACCGGGGAGCTGTTTTTT	CAGRTDPTGELFF
.	TRBJ2-7	TRBV4-3	.	TGCGCCAGCAGCCAAGGGCCTAGCGTCTACGAGCAGTACTTC	CASSQGPSVYEQYF
once	TRBJ2-5	TRBV25-1	.	TGTGCCAGCACAAGGCAGGGGCAGCCCCAAGAGACCCAGTACTTC	CASTRQGQPQETQYF
once	TRBJ2-1	TRBV6-5	.	TGTGCCAGCAGTTACGAGCCGCTCTCCTACAATGAGCAGTTCTTC	CASSYEPLSYNEQFF
.	TRBJ1-4	TRBV11-2	.	TGTGCTACCTCCCTAGGTCAGGGTTCGGAAAAACTGTTTTTT	CATSLGQGSEKLFF
.	TRBJ2-1	TRBV5-8	TRBD2	TGTGCCAGCAGCTTGTCGGGGACTAGCGGCTACAATGAGCAGTTCTTC	CASSLSGTSGYNEQFF
.	TRBJ2-2	TRBV30	TRBD2	TGTGCCTGGTCTCGACTAGCGGGAGACACCGGGGAGCTGTTTTTT	CAWSRLAGDTGELFF
.	TRBJ2-7	TRBV6-5	.	TGTGCCAGCAGTTACTCGTACAGTACCTACGAGCAGTACTTC	CASSYSYSTYEQYF
.	TRBJ2-7	TRBV18	.	TGTGCCAGCTCACCGCGGGCCACCTCCTACGAGCAGTACTTC	CASSPRATSYEQYF
.	TRBJ2-2	TRBV28	.	TGTGCCAGCAGTTCTGGGACACCAACCGGGGAGCTGTTTTTT	CASSSGTPTGELFF
few	TRBJ2-7	TRBV4-2	TRBD1	TGTGCCAGCAGCCAACAGACAGGGGGTGCCTACGAGCAGTACTTC	CASSQQTGGAYEQYF
.	TRBJ2-3	TRBV19	TRBD2	TGTGCCAGTAGTAAACGACTAGCGGGAGGGCTTAGAGATACGCAGTATTTT	CASSKRLAGGLRDTQYF
.	TRBJ2-3	TRBV18	TRBD2	TGTGCCAGCTCCCTCCGTCGGGGTAGCGGGAGGACAGATACGCAGTATTTT	CASSLRRGSGRTDTQYF
.	TRBJ2-1	TRBV9	TRBD2	TGTGCCAGCAGCGCCCGACTAGCGGCCAATGAGCAGTTCTTC	CASSARLAANEQFF
.	TRBJ2-2	TRBV4-3	.	TGCGCCAGCAGCCAAGTCGGAGGGACCGGGGAGCTGTTTTTT	CASSQVGGTGELFF
few	TRBJ1-2	TRBV7-9	.	TGTGCCAGCAGCCCGACCCGGGCGGGAGCTAACTATGGCTACACCTTC	CASSPTRAGANYGYTF
once	TRBJ2-3	TRBV28	.	TGTGCCAGCAGTTTGCCAGGGCCAGATACGCAGTATTTT	CASSLPGPDTQYF
.	TRBJ1-2	TRBV6-5	.	TGTGCCAGCAGTTACTCAGGGGCGGTCTATGGCTACACCTTC	CASSYSGAVYGYTF